This TCR beta chain was recorded in a study of T cells in Graves' hyperthyroidism and ophthalmopathy. Amplification of TCR beta CDR3 regions was performed using RNA transcripts as template. RT-PCR in the first round (using the HTBI primer set) targeted the TCR CDR3. One entry per CDR3 protein, called by TCRdb with MiXCR from the multiplex PCR reads. The sample has 270,000 or so distinct CDR3 sequences, about 16% seen once. This clonotype was seen repeatedly, ten times or more. V shed 0 bases and J shed 5 bases, with 11 bases lying between them. The germline V gene has CDR1 SQVTM and CDR2 ANQGSEA. CDR3 size: 14 residues. Any patient presenting with uncontrolled infection, other autoimmune disease, pregnancy or lactation was left out. Cells are PBMCs isolated from around 10 ml of fresh blood.

This sequence originates from a woman in her 50s with Graves' hyperthyroidism that later progressed to Graves' ophthalmopathy. The sequencing sample was made of blood. V and J are TRBV29-1 and TRBJ1-5; weak D call: TRBD1 (5 bases). The CDR3 bases are TGCAGCGTTGAAGAGGCAGGGCTCGATCAGCCCCAGCATTTT. Translating gives CSVEEAGLDQPQHF.